The rows below give T cell receptor beta chains drawn from one sample of a study of radiotherapy plus CTLA-4 blockade in lung cancer. Sequenced by immunoSEQ multiplex PCR; TCRdb stores in-frame clones only, minus some. This repertoire shows roughly 120,000 clones, about four fifths found once; its top ten account for 4.5% to 5.5%. The sample in question was peripheral blood, obtained from a patient treated with radiotherapy plus ipilimumab. Receptors were obtained from a human donor with non-small cell lung cancer who had a partial response to radiotherapy plus ipilimumab. Each CDR3 is given without its conserved first and last residue. D genes are given only for firm matches. Where a row states a size, it is once, few, many or the class of an expanded clone; other rows omit it.

clone_size v_call d_call cdr3_aa
- TRBV4-2 TRBD2 ASSQLSSGTSTDTQY
- TRBV6-5 TRBD1 ATERTGGRNEQF
- TRBV28 TRBD1 ASRITGGNAEAF
once TRBV5-4 TRBD2 ASSTTSVFGELF
few TRBV7-9 TRBD1 ASSFETGGPGELF
- TRBV19 - ASSMGGGLGNTEAF
- TRBV28 - ASGLRHLEAF
- TRBV4-2 - ASSQLGRGDSGNTIY
- TRBV19 - ASSIGGGLPDQPQH
- TRBV5-1 TRBD2 ASSTPSSGWGDEQF
once TRBV28 TRBD1 ASSLLTGNYNEQF